This TCR beta chain was recorded in a study of beta chain features in type 1 diabetes. Whole-study results and caveats: Type 1 diabetes patients showed fewer insertions and more deletions at VDJ junctions. HLA influence on TCRB rearrangement stayed unresolved here.

V lost 2 bases, J lost 5 bases, and 16 bases lay in between. Looked up from germline, CDR1 is SGHAT and CDR2 is FQNNGV. This CDR3 is built from 15 residues. cDNA synthesis used the whole RNA isolate, giving expressed TCRB sequences. The method was immunoSEQ multiplex PCR; TCRdb's version includes in-frame clones alone and lacks a portion of them. Here the sample spans 150,000 to 180,000 clones, under 9.5% being singletons. In this sample, this clone turned up a few times. Its antigen is not known. The material sequenced was central memory CD4+ T cells from blood. The V and J genes are TRBV11-2 and TRBJ2-7; D might be TRBD1 (6 bases). The sequence came from a man aged 18 to 35 in good health. The CDR3 nucleotides are TGTGCCAGCAGCTTAAGGGGCACAGGGAGAGACGAGCAGTACTTC. Translated, it gives CASSLRGTGRDEQYF. The full variable domain, its missing parts supplied by reference TRBV11-2 and TRBJ2-7, is EAGVAQSPRYKIIEKRQSVAFWCNPISGHATLYWYQQILGQGPKLLIQFQNNGVVDDSQLPKDRFSAERLKGVDSTLKIQPAKLEDSAVYLCASSLRGTGRDEQYFGPGTRLTVT.